The T cell receptor (beta chain) under discussion was sequenced for a study of PD-1 blockade in classical Hodgkin lymphoma. Study details: The study gave patients nivolumab 3 mg/kg intravenously every 2 weeks.

This clone has more than one count but fewer than ten. The patients all showed relapse after autologous stem cell transplantation, while their brentuximab vedotin exposure varied. The method was immunoSEQ multiplex PCR; TCRdb's version includes in-frame clones alone and lacks a portion of them. The sample holds 55,000 to 65,000 clones, 85% to 90% seen once. The sequence was obtained from a human donor with classical Hodgkin lymphoma. The sequences come from peripheral blood mononuclear cells (PBMCs), collected at baseline.

DNA of the CDR3: TGTGCCTGGATCAGCACTGAAGCTTTCTTT. Translating it yields CAWISTEAFF. The chain combines TRBV30 with TRBJ1-1, with D uncertain. Germline CDR1 and CDR2: GTSNPN and SVGIG (reference sequence). V was cut by 4 bases and J by 4 bases, with 4 bases left in between. The CDR3 has 10 amino acids.